This passage covers 27 T cell receptor beta chains from one sample sequenced in a study of early T cells in non-severe SARS-CoV-2 infection. TCRdb called the 5' RACE reads again in MiXCR, with one record for every CDR3 protein. The sample consists of roughly 54,000 distinct CDR3 sequences, less than 9.5% of them appearing once. This specimen was whole blood, taken at baseline. These receptors were collected from an adult who was a healthcare worker with PCR-confirmed SARS-CoV-2 infection or an uninfected control (not recorded which).

The chain employs TRBV20-1 and TRBJ2-5, with D perhaps assigned TRBD1 or TRBD2 (5 bases each). Germline values: CDR1 DFQATT, CDR2 SNEGSKA (reference sequence). The CDR3 sequence is 16 residues long. The V end was cut by 0 bases, the J end by 1 base, with 15 bases between. In DNA, the CDR3 is TGCAGTGCTAGAGATGGGGGAGCTAGCAGCCAAGAGACCCAGTACTTC. Translating gives CSARDGGASSQETQYF.

The J gene is TRBJ1-2, the V gene TRBV6-5; D not certain. Germline V gene lookup returns CDR1 MNHEY and CDR2 SVGAGI. V was shortened by 10 bases and J by 5 bases, with 11 bases between the two germline ends. This CDR3 is 11 amino acids long. In DNA form, the CDR3 reads TGTGCCACCCTGGGGTCTTATGGCTACACCTTC. Translating it yields CATLGSYGYTF.

There are many counts of this clonotype. The genes are TRBV7-9 and TRBJ2-1; TRBD2 matches 7 bases. J gave up 3 bases and V 9 bases, and 5 bases lay outside the gene matches. CDR3 length equals 13 residues. Germline V gives CDR1 SEHNR, CDR2 FQNEAQ (reference sequence). CDR3: CASEASGYNEQFF. DNA for the CDR3: TGTGCCAGTGAGGCTAGCGGCTACAATGAGCAGTTCTTC.

A few counts support this clonotype. V usage is TRBV10-1 and J usage is TRBJ2-2, with D hard to call. The CDR3 spans 13 residues. Per the germline V gene, CDR1 is WNHNN and CDR2 is SYGVQD (reference sequence). Trimming left V 7 bases short and J 5 bases short, with 11 bases between. CDR3 region: CASNGPQTGELFF. The CDR3 DNA sequence: TGCGCCAGCAATGGACCCCAAACCGGGGAGCTGTTTTTT.

The J gene is TRBJ2-3, the V gene TRBV19; 10 positions agree with TRBD2. CDR3 length equals 14 residues. Germline trimming cut 8 bases from V and 6 bases from J; bases unmatched to any gene: 8. Looked up from germline, CDR1 is LNHDA and CDR2 is SQIVND (reference sequence). The CDR3 loop is CASGTSETLDTQYF. The CDR3 nucleotides are TGTGCCAGTGGGACTAGCGAGACTCTTGATACGCAGTATTTT.

This chain links TRBV4-2 with TRBJ1-6; tentatively, D is TRBD1 (6 bases). The CDR3 has 16 amino acids. Trimming stripped 2 bases from V and 10 bases from J, with 18 bases between. Germline CDR1 and CDR2: LGHNA and YNFKEQ. The CDR3 is CASSQFWGEGESPLHF. The CDR3, as DNA: TGTGCCAGCAGCCAATTTTGGGGGGAGGGGGAGTCACCCCTCCACTTT.

The CDR3 region is CSVALAENTGELFF. Written as DNA, the CDR3 is TGCAGCGTTGCCCTAGCGGAGAACACCGGGGAGCTGTTTTTT. This chain connects TRBV29-1 to TRBJ2-2, with 7 bases matching TRBD2. The CDR3 runs 14 residues. Germline loops: CDR1 SQVTM, CDR2 ANQGSEA. V was pared by 4 bases and J by 1 base, with 3 bases of the junction left unmatched.

The sample holds many counts of this clonotype. The chain combines TRBV10-1 with TRBJ2-1; the D is unclear. The CDR3 is 15 residues long. CDR1 and CDR2 from the germline V gene are WNHNN and SYGVQD (reference sequence). V lost 5 bases and J 7 bases, leaving 18 bases between the germline ends. The CDR3 loop is CASSPAHRPPNEQFF. CDR3 DNA: TGCGCCAGCAGTCCCGCGCACCGCCCGCCGAATGAGCAGTTCTTC.

In this sample, this clonotype turned up a few times. The V call is TRBV7-9, the J call TRBJ1-5, with D unclear. Deletions cut 4 bases from V and 7 bases from J, with 11 bases between. Per germline, CDR1 SEHNR and CDR2 FQNEAQ (reference sequence). The CDR3 contains 13 residues. The CDR3 sequence is CASSSDTWQPQHF. As DNA, the CDR3 is TGTGCCAGCAGCTCAGATACATGGCAGCCCCAGCATTTT.

The table lists this clonotype with many counts. The chain recombines TRBV4-2 with TRBJ2-1; no reliable D call. The germline gives CDR1 LGHNA, CDR2 YNFKEQ. Trimming cost V 1 base and J 0 bases, with 13 bases left between them. The CDR3 is 17 residues long. CDR3 coding DNA: TGTGCCAGCAGCCAAGTCGGGCCCTCGAGCTCCTACAATGAGCAGTTCTTC. Encoded protein: CASSQVGPSSSYNEQFF.

This sequence joins TRBV30 and TRBJ1-3; no clear D gene. From germline, CDR1 is GTSNPN and CDR2 SVGIG (reference sequence). The CDR3 totals 17 residues. Trimming removed 2 bases at V and 0 bases at J, with 17 bases between. The CDR3 coding sequence is TGTGCCTGGAGTACCCTCGCAGTCCGTATCTCTGGAAACACCATATATTTT. Amino acids: CAWSTLAVRISGNTIYF.

This chain links TRBV5-1 with TRBJ2-3; a possible D gene is TRBD1 (5 bases). CDR1 and CDR2 from the germline V gene are SGHRS and YFSETQ. V was clipped by 0 bases and J by 3 bases, with 8 bases between them. The CDR3 contains 14 residues. This CDR3 is CASSLVQGTDTQYF. The CDR3 coding sequence is TGCGCCAGCAGCTTGGTCCAGGGAACAGATACGCAGTATTTT.

The chain links TRBV4-1 to TRBJ1-3; D remains ambiguous. Trimming shortened V by 5 bases and J by 8 bases, and 22 bases separated the two germline ends. The CDR3 is made up of 16 amino acids. Germline V gene data show CDR1 as MGHRA and CDR2 as YSYEKL. The CDR3 reads CASSFSIGSHWDTIYF. The CDR3, as DNA: TGCGCCAGCAGCTTCTCAATTGGGAGTCATTGGGACACCATATATTTT.

This clonotype was picked up a small number of times. The CDR3 sequence: CASSGTGYETQYF. Written as DNA, the CDR3 is TGTGCCAGTTCCGGGACAGGGTATGAGACCCAGTACTTC. This chain joins TRBV19 and TRBJ2-5; 9 bases map to TRBD1. J lost 5 bases, V lost 8 bases, and 6 bases had no gene match. The CDR3 runs 13 residues. Germline assignment: CDR1 LNHDA and CDR2 SQIVND (reference sequence).

The chain has TRBV12-3 or TRBV12-4 and TRBJ2-1; TRBD1 might be the D (5 bases). The CDR3 consists of 14 residues. V lost 3 bases and J 2 bases, leaving 8 bases between the germline ends. DNA of the CDR3: TGTGCCAGCAGTTTGGCAGGGACCTACAATGAGCAGTTCTTC. Its translation is CASSLAGTYNEQFF.

The gene calls are TRBV4-2 and TRBJ2-1; D call uncertain. The V and J ends lost 4 bases and 10 bases respectively, with 17 bases between them. Germline V CDR1 and CDR2: LGHNA, YNFKEQ. This CDR3 is 14 amino acids long. CDR3 nucleotide sequence: TGTGCCAGCAGCCCACCCTCCATTTCGGGCGAGCAGTTCTTC. Translating it yields CASSPPSISGEQFF.

The chain links TRBV7-2 to TRBJ1-1, with 9 bases lining up with TRBD1. Germline V gene data show CDR1 as SGHTA and CDR2 as FQGNSA. The CDR3 runs to 15 residues. J was trimmed by 0 bases and V by 4 bases; bases with no gene match: 3. Here the CDR3 DNA reads TGTGCCAGCAGCTCCGGGACAGGGATGAACACTGAAGCTTTCTTT. Translating it yields CASSSGTGMNTEAFF.

This clonotype has ten or more counts. The gene calls are TRBV10-3 and TRBJ1-2; unclear D gene. The CDR3 totals 11 residues. Trimming stripped 4 bases from V and 10 bases from J, with 10 bases between. CDR1 and CDR2 (germline): ENHRY, SYGVKD. The CDR3 is CAISAGRDYTF. The CDR3 DNA follows: TGTGCCATCAGTGCAGGCAGAGACTACACCTTC.

The chain combines TRBV18 with TRBJ2-7; D is undetermined. CDR1 is KGHSH and CDR2 is LQKENI in the germline V gene. The CDR3 extends over 15 amino acids. Between the trimmed V and J ends, which lost 0 bases and 4 bases, there was a span of 13 bases. CDR3 bases: TGTGCCAGCTCACCACCGTCACGCCACTTATACGAGCAGTACTTC. It translates to CASSPPSRHLYEQYF.

This chain links TRBV7-6 with TRBJ2-7; no reliable D call. The germline CDR1 and CDR2 sequences are SGHVS and FNYEAQ. The CDR3 consists of 12 residues. V dropped 1 base and J dropped 5 bases, with 6 bases sitting between them. The chain's CDR3 is CASSLEGHEQYF. The CDR3 DNA follows: TGTGCCAGCAGCTTAGAGGGCCACGAGCAGTACTTC.

V is TRBV28 and J is TRBJ2-3, with a possible D match to TRBD2 (7 bases). The CDR3 is 16 residues long. Germline values: CDR1 MDHEN, CDR2 SYDVKM. Trimming pared 10 bases from V and 1 base from J, leaving 21 bases between. This CDR3 is CATRIRTGRGTDTQYF. The CDR3 DNA follows: TGTGCCACCAGAATTCGAACAGGGAGGGGCACAGATACGCAGTATTTT. Full variable domain (remainder filled in from reference TRBV28 and TRBJ2-3): DVKVTQSSRYLVKRTGEKVFLECVQDMDHENMFWYRQDPGLGLRLIYFSYDVKMKEKGDIPEGYSVSREKKERFSLILESASTNQTSMYLCATRIRTGRGTDTQYFGPGTRLTVL.

This clonotype was counted many times. The rearrangement uses TRBV7-9 and TRBJ2-4; tentatively, D is TRBD1 or TRBD2 (6 bases each). This CDR3 is 14 amino acids long. Germline CDR1 reads SEHNR; CDR2 reads FQNEAQ (reference sequence). Trimming shortened V by 5 bases and J by 7 bases, and 15 bases separated the two germline ends. As DNA, the CDR3 is TGTGCCAGCAGCCCGGGGGCCCGGGCCAACATTCAGTACTTC. It encodes CASSPGARANIQYF.

This clonotype came up a few times. V and J are TRBV3-1 and TRBJ2-7; 11 bases are shared with TRBD1. The CDR3 totals 15 residues. V lost 2 bases and J lost 4; bases outside the gene matches: 4. Germline loops: CDR1 LGHDT, CDR2 YNNKEL (reference sequence). The CDR3 DNA sequence: TGTGCCAGCAGCCAAATCGGGACAGGGGGTTACGAGCAGTACTTC. Amino acids: CASSQIGTGGYEQYF.

This clonotype appeared many times. V is TRBV21-1 and J is TRBJ2-5. TRBV21-1 is termed a pseudogene. There are 14 residues in the CDR3. Here the CDR3 reads CASSKRRVKETQYF. CDR3 in DNA: TGTGCCAGCAGCAAAAGGCGAGTAAAAGAGACCCAGTACTTC.

The sample holds a few counts of this clonotype. This chain connects TRBV19 to TRBJ2-4, with TRBD1 as a possible D gene (6 bases). The V end lost 0 bases, the J end lost 6 bases, and 6 bases lay between the germline ends. Germline V CDR1 and CDR2: LNHDA, SQIVND (reference sequence). The CDR3 has 13 residues. The CDR3 loop is CASSIEGGNIQYF. The CDR3 nucleotides read TGTGCCAGTAGTATAGAAGGGGGAAACATTCAGTACTTC.

This clonotype has ten or more counts. The chain links TRBV14 to TRBJ2-3; D gene uncertain. This CDR3 is 14 amino acids long. From germline, CDR1 is SGHDN and CDR2 FVKESK. Trimming removed 0 bases at V and 5 bases at J, with 9 bases between. The CDR3 loop reads CASSQDLVRDTQYF. As DNA, the CDR3 is TGTGCCAGCAGCCAAGACCTGGTTAGAGATACGCAGTATTTT. Variable domain in full (rest from reference TRBV14 and TRBJ2-3): EAGVTQFPSHSVIEKGQTVTLRCDPISGHDNLYWYRRVMGKEIKFLLHFVKESKQDESGMPNNRFLAERTGGTYSTLKVQPAELEDSGVYFCASSQDLVRDTQYFGPGTRLTVL.

This clonotype has at least ten counts. This chain links TRBV20-1 with TRBJ2-3; 9 bases fit TRBD2. With V trimmed by 3 bases and J by 5 bases, 9 bases remained unmatched. Germline V gene lookup returns CDR1 DFQATT and CDR2 SNEGSKA (reference sequence). CDR3 length: 15 residues. CDR3 sequence: CSARLAGGPGDTQYF. Written as DNA, the CDR3 is TGCAGTGCTAGGCTGGCGGGAGGGCCTGGAGATACGCAGTATTTT.